The rows below give T cell receptor beta chains drawn from one sample of a study of T cell repertoires in cytomegalovirus infection. TCRdb re-called the reads with MiXCR, one entry per CDR3 protein. Among nearly 650,000 distinct CDR3 sequences, approximately 24% were seen once, and the ten largest hold less than 9.5%. The specimen was CD8+ T cells from PBMCs. The source of these receptors is a human donor in good health (CMV status not recorded). Some clones in this sample may be carry-over from other donors' samples. The CDR3 runs from the conserved cysteine through the conserved F or W. D genes are given only for firm matches. The size entry is marked missing in some rows and otherwise reads once, few, many or a size class.

d_call	v_call	clone_size	j_call	cdr3_nt	cdr3_aa
TRBD1	TRBV29-1	many	TRBJ2-5	TGCAGCGTTGAAGTGGGGGACAGGGGGCAAGAGACCCAGTACTTC	CSVEVGDRGQETQYF
-	TRBV7-9	-	TRBJ1-2	TGTGTCAGCAGCTTAGGTACAGTCTATGGCTACACCTTC	CVSSLGTVYGYTF
-	TRBV7-8	many	TRBJ2-3	TGTGCCAGCAGCTTAGTGTTAGTACAGGCGACTAGCACAGATACGCAGTATTTT	CASSLVLVQATSTDTQYF
-	TRBV20-1	-	TRBJ2-7	TGCAGTACTAGGGCTAATATGTACGAGCAGTACTTC	CSTRANMYEQYF
-	TRBV12-3/TRBV12-4	-	TRBJ2-5	TGTGCCAGCAGGATAGCGGACCACCAAGAGACCCAGTACTTC	CASRIADHQETQYF
TRBD1	TRBV6-5	-	TRBJ2-5	TGTGCCAGCAGTTACCTTCCACAGACAGGGTCGGAGACCCAGTACTTC	CASSYLPQTGSETQYF
TRBD1	TRBV5-5	-	TRBJ2-5	TGTGCCAGCAGCTTCTCGGACAGGGACGAACAGACCCAGTACTTC	CASSFSDRDEQTQYF
-	TRBV12-5	-	TRBJ1-1	TGTGCTAGTGGTTTGGGAAGGGCGGACATGAACACTGAAGCTTTCTTT	CASGLGRADMNTEAFF
-	TRBV7-9	few	TRBJ1-5	TGTGCCAGCAGCACGACAGCTTTTAGCAATCAGCCCCAGCATTTT	CASSTTAFSNQPQHF
-	TRBV29-1	few	TRBJ1-1	TGCAGCGCCCGACAGCAGAACACTGAAGCTTTCTTT	CSARQQNTEAFF
-	TRBV7-9	few	TRBJ2-5	TGTGCCAGCAGTCACCGGGGGCCGACCCAGTACTTC	CASSHRGPTQYF
-	TRBV5-4	few	TRBJ1-2	TGTGCCAGCAGCTTGGCGGGGGAGGCCTATGGCTACACCTTC	CASSLAGEAYGYTF
-	TRBV20-1	-	TRBJ2-2	TGCAGCCCACGGGTGTTGAACACCGGGGAGCTGTTTTTT	CSPRVLNTGELFF
-	TRBV7-6	many	TRBJ2-7	TGTGCCAGCAGCTTATCAGGTGGTGTATCCTACGAGCAGTACTTC	CASSLSGGVSYEQYF
-	TRBV9	few	TRBJ2-3	TGTGCCAGCAGCGCCTTTTTGGGGAGCACAGATACGCAGTATTTT	CASSAFLGSTDTQYF
TRBD2	TRBV7-2	many	TRBJ2-1	TGTGCCAGCAGCTTAAGCGGGGGGGCCAGGAATGAGCAGTTCTTC	CASSLSGGARNEQFF
TRBD2	TRBV6-6	few	TRBJ2-3	TGTGCCAGCAGTTACACCTGGACTAGCGGGACTAGCACAGATACGCAGTATTTT	CASSYTWTSGTSTDTQYF
TRBD2	TRBV7-6	-	TRBJ2-1	TGTGCCAGCAGCTTAGTATCTAGCGGCGACAATGAGCAGTTCTTC	CASSLVSSGDNEQFF
-	TRBV15	few	TRBJ2-7	TGTGCCACCAGCAGAGCCCAGGGTACCTACGAGCAGTACTTC	CATSRAQGTYEQYF
TRBD2	TRBV6-4	many	TRBJ2-1	TGTGCCACCCGAACTAGCGGGCTGGAGCAGTTCTTC	CATRTSGLEQFF
TRBD2	TRBV28	-	TRBJ2-3	TGTGCCAGCAATTCCCGACTAGCGGGGGGCCAAGATACGCAGTATTTT	CASNSRLAGGQDTQYF
-	TRBV2	-	TRBJ2-7	TGTGCCAGCAGTGAAGCGGGGACCCTTGAGCAGTACTTC	CASSEAGTLEQYF
-	TRBV20-1	-	TRBJ2-7	TGCAGTGCTCCTCCCGAGGAAGGACCCCGATACGAGCAGTACTTC	CSAPPEEGPRYEQYF
-	TRBV7-9	-	TRBJ2-7	TGTGCCAGCAGCCGACAAGGCGAACCCTACGAGCAGTACTTC	CASSRQGEPYEQYF
-	TRBV11-2	few	TRBJ2-7	TGTGCCAGCACCATTGCTAAGGGATGGTACTACGAGCAGTACTTC	CASTIAKGWYYEQYF
TRBD2	TRBV6-8	-	TRBJ2-1	TGTGCCAGCAGTTTGGGACTAGCGGGGACCAGTGAGCAGTTCTTC	CASSLGLAGTSEQFF
-	TRBV14	-	TRBJ2-3	TGTGCCAGCAGCCAATCACGCCGGAGCACAGATACGCAGTATTTT	CASSQSRRSTDTQYF
-	TRBV7-9	-	TRBJ2-2	TGTGCCAGCAGCAACCGGGACTCTGAGAACACCGGGGAGCTGTTTTTT	CASSNRDSENTGELFF
-	TRBV6-1	-	TRBJ2-7	TGTGCCAGCGGAGAGTTCTACAAAGCCGAGCAGTACTTC	CASGEFYKAEQYF
TRBD1	TRBV25-1	-	TRBJ1-6	TGTGCCAGCAGTGAATACTTCTCCAGGGGGGATTCACCCCTCCACTTT	CASSEYFSRGDSPLHF
-	TRBV12-3/TRBV12-4	few	TRBJ2-3	TGTGCCATTCTTACTAGCTTCGTAGATACGCAGTATTTT	CAILTSFVDTQYF
TRBD1	TRBV5-1	few	TRBJ2-1	TGCGCCAGCAGCTTGGGGTGGGACAGCTCATCCTACAATGAGCAGTTCTTC	CASSLGWDSSSYNEQFF
-	TRBV7-9	many	TRBJ2-7	TGTGCCAGCAGCTTACGAACAGGGCTTAGCTACGAGCAGTACTTC	CASSLRTGLSYEQYF
TRBD2	TRBV6-1	many	TRBJ2-1	TGTGCCAGCCCCAGCGGGGGGGGCCAGAATGAGCAGTTCTTC	CASPSGGGQNEQFF
-	TRBV27	few	TRBJ1-6	TGTGCCAGCAGCTCCGGGGGGCCTCGGACACCCCTCCACTTT	CASSSGGPRTPLHF
TRBD1	TRBV28	-	TRBJ1-5	TGTGCCAGCGACCGGGACAGGGGGTACAATCAGCCCCAGCATTTT	CASDRDRGYNQPQHF
-	TRBV20-1	-	TRBJ1-4	TGCAGTGCTAGAGATCTCTACCAGGGTCGGATAGAAAAACTGTTTTTT	CSARDLYQGRIEKLFF